This T cell receptor beta chain was sequenced during a study of shared clonotypes between healthy human individuals. Turning to the study itself: The cohort comprised a couple of women and a few men. Their ages spanned 18 to 49 years. Study-level findings and limits: Incompleteness in sorted-subset sequencing, despite large depth, was shown by rarefaction.

Using approximately 200 ng DNA, roughly 33,000 T cell genomes, the sorted-subset replicate PCRs were run. Repertoires were generated with immunoSEQ multiplex PCR, while TCRdb's copy carries only in-frame clones and drops some. The sample carries nearly 2 million clones, about 94% recorded once. The naive CD8 subset, CD45RO-negative cells positively selected for CCR7, excluded terminally differentiated effector memory CD45RA+ cells. HIV-negative, healthy adults without recent acute infections or vaccinations were the donors. The ends were cut back, 2 bases at V and 0 bases at J, with 5 bases in the middle. The CDR3 contains 14 residues. Germline-derived CDR1 and CDR2 are KGHSH and LQKENI. Concerning this clone itself: Its matching antigen is unknown. This sample includes further DNA sequences coding for the same CDR3.

Input material: naive CD8+ T cells sorted from blood. The clonotype originates from a man aged 18 to 29 in good health. The J gene is TRBJ2-1, the V gene TRBV18, with D hard to call. In DNA form, the CDR3 reads TGTGCCAGCTCACCAGCGGACTCCTACAATGAGCAGTTCTTC. Amino acids: CASSPADSYNEQFF.